A selection of T cell receptor beta chains follows, all from one sample in a study of T cells in localized non-small cell lung cancer. TCRdb's copy holds only in-frame clones and misses some; the assay was immunoSEQ multiplex PCR. This table holds about 21,000 clones, 80% to 90% found once. Sequences were derived from peripheral blood, sampled before any cancer treatment. Every receptor here comes from a male donor aged 60 or over with stage I squamous cell lung carcinoma. The CDR3 runs from the conserved cysteine through the conserved F or W.

J	length	V	CDR3
TRBJ2-5	11	TRBV5-4	CASSLDGTQYF
TRBJ2-1	12	TRBV7-2	CASSFWGSEQFF
TRBJ2-3	19	TRBV19	CASSIPRGGAGGSTDTQYF
TRBJ1-2	14	TRBV9	CASSAHGTTYGYTF
TRBJ1-4	17	TRBV4-1	CASRKTGTGGRGEKLFF
TRBJ1-2	12	TRBV6-6	CAGGQGDYGYTF
TRBJ1-3	18	TRBV12-5	CASGLRGGLSGSGNTIYF
TRBJ2-5	13	TRBV19	CASSINRGETQYF
TRBJ2-2	15	TRBV5-5	CASRPTRGWSGELFF
TRBJ2-7	14	TRBV6-5	CASTGGAGSYEQYF
TRBJ2-4	14	TRBV11-3	CASSLGEGADIQYF
TRBJ2-3	16	TRBV6-1	CASSDRNTLGTDTQYF
TRBJ1-1	14	TRBV9	CASSAGLRDTEAFF
TRBJ2-4	16	TRBV7-2	CASSLEGAGGKNIQYF
TRBJ2-3	16	TRBV29-1	CSVGAKLRLAADTQYF
TRBJ2-3	17	TRBV7-2	CASSLDGMGTLADTQYF
TRBJ1-6	16	TRBV6-5	CASSYSGTDHHSPLHF
TRBJ1-1	14	TRBV7-2	CASSESSMNTEAFF
TRBJ1-4	15	TRBV19	CAISPGTGGNEKLFF
TRBJ2-5	14	TRBV7-2	CASSPHSNGETQYF
TRBJ2-3	16	TRBV7-3	CASSSTGGRGTDTQYF
TRBJ2-3	15	TRBV2	CASSLGLKGTDTQYF
TRBJ2-7	12	TRBV5-3	CASSLSSYEQYF
TRBJ2-2	13	TRBV29-1	CSVEPTGTGELFF
TRBJ2-7	15	TRBV7-2	CASSLARTAGYEQYF
TRBJ1-2	13	TRBV7-8	CASSGPYGGGYTF
TRBJ2-7	13	TRBV4-1	CASSQGSNYEQYF
TRBJ1-2	13	TRBV19	CASIETGSYGYTF
TRBJ1-5	16	TRBV5-1	CASSPEGAQMNQPQHF
TRBJ1-6	16	TRBV6-1	CASSEVINRESSPLHF
TRBJ1-1	14	TRBV18	CASSPGGLGTEAFF
TRBJ2-3	13	TRBV7-6	CASSRKVADTQYF
TRBJ2-2	14	TRBV30	CAWEGQVGTGELFF
TRBJ1-1	17	TRBV6-1	CASSGRGRGTQDTEAFF
TRBJ1-1	15	TRBV19	CASRPWTGRTTEAFF
TRBJ2-2	15	TRBV9	CASSVGHRNTGELFF
TRBJ1-1	15	TRBV5-1	CASSFEGTDGAEAFF
TRBJ2-2	16	TRBV5-8	CASSLWLGSNTGELFF
TRBJ1-1	12	TRBV5-1	CASSLGQGEAFF
TRBJ1-5	14	TRBV30	CAWRQGAGGQPQHF
TRBJ1-2	14	TRBV9	CASSEDQGNYGYTF
TRBJ1-1	13	TRBV10-2	CASSPSGGIEAFF
TRBJ2-5	17	TRBV11-3	CASSVGPGTGGRETQYF
TRBJ1-1	15	TRBV30	CAWSPDRGGNTEAFF
TRBJ1-1	15	TRBV5-4	CASSPGGGGFTEAFF
TRBJ1-2	13	TRBV29-1	CSVEDSANYGYTF
TRBJ1-6	14	TRBV27	CASSYSSDNSPLHF
TRBJ1-5	16	TRBV15	CATSRDRRYSNQPQHF
TRBJ1-6	16	TRBV11-3	CASSLRGAGADSPLHF
TRBJ1-2	14	TRBV6-5	CASSYSVANYGYTF
TRBJ2-2	16	TRBV18	CASSPPDRLNTGELFF
TRBJ1-2	14	TRBV2	CASSPTGGNYGYTF
TRBJ2-1	15	TRBV13	CASSSGTRVLNEQFF
TRBJ2-7	13	TRBV19	CASKTGGLGEQYF
TRBJ1-1	16	TRBV7-3	CASSLTDTGSDTEAFF
TRBJ2-3	15	TRBV2	CASSLDRQVTDTQYF
TRBJ2-7	11	TRBV25-1	CASSVAYEQYF